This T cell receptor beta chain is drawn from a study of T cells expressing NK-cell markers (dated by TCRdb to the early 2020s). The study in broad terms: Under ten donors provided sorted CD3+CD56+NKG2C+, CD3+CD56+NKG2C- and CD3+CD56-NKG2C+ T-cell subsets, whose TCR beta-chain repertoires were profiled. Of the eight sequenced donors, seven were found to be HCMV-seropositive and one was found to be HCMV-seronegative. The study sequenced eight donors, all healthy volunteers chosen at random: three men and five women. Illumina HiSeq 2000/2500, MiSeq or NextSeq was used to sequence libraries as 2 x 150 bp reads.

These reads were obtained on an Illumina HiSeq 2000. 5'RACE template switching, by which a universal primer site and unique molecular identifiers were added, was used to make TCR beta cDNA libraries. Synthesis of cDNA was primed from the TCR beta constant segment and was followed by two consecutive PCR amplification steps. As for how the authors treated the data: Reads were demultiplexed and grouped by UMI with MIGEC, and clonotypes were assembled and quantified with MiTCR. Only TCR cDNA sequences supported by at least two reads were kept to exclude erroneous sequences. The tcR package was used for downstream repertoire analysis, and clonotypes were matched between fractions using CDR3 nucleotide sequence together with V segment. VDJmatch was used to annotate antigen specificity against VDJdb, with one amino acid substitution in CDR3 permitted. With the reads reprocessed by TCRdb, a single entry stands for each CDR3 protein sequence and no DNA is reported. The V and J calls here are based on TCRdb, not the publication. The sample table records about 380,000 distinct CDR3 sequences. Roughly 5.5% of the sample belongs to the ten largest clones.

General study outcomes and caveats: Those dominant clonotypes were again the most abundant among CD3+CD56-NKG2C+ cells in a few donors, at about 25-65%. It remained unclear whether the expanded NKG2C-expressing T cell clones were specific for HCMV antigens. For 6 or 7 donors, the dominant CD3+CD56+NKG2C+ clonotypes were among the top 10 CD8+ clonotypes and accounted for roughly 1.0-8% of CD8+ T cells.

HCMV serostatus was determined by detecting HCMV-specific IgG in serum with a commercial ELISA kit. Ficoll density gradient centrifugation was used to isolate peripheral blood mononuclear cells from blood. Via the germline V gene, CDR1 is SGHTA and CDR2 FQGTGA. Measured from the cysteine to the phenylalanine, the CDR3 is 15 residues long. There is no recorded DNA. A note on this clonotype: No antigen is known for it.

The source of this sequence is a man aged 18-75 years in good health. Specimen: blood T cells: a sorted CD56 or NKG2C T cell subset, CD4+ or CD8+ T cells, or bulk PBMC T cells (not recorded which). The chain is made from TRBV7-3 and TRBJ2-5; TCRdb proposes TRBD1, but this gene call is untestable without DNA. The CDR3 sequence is CASSLSGTVQETQYF.